This entry describes one TCR beta chain. This record comes from a study of shared clonotypes between healthy human individuals. Only CD45RO-negative cells positively selected for CCR7 counted as naive CD8 cells, so terminally differentiated effector memory CD45RA+ cells were excluded. Assay: immunoSEQ multiplex PCR; the TCRdb copy retains only in-frame clones and omits some. Counted here are fewer than 1 million clones, roughly 96% occurring once; the ten biggest clones make up about 0.22%. With V trimmed by 0 bases and J by 4 bases, 5 bases remained unmatched. Germline V gene sequence: CDR1 MGHRA, CDR2 YSYEKL. CDR3 length equals 16 residues.

The sequenced sample was naive CD8+ T cells sorted from blood. This sequence was found in a man younger than 40 in good health. The rearrangement links TRBV4-1 to TRBJ2-2; 7 bases are a match to TRBD1. The CDR3 is CASSQEPPGGTGELFF. The CDR3 DNA follows: TGCGCCAGCAGCCAAGAACCCCCAGGGGGCACCGGGGAGCTGTTTTTT.